The sequence of this TCR beta chain was determined in a study of Graves' ophthalmopathy and Graves' hyperthyroidism. RNA transcripts were the source from which TCR beta CDR3 regions were amplified. Investigators did first-round RT-PCR with HTBI primers, then second-round multiplex PCR. TCRdb itself ran the multiplex PCR reads through MiXCR, one entry per CDR3 protein. The data contain 650,000 to 900,000 distinct CDR3 sequences, 40% of them seen just once; the ten biggest clones take up approximately 46%. This clonotype was found many times. V lost 2 bases, J lost 10 bases, and 9 bases lay in between. Germline assignment: CDR1 MNHNS and CDR2 SASEGT. This CDR3 has 13 residues.

The source material was peripheral blood. The TCR comes from an adult man with Graves' ophthalmopathy. The gene calls are TRBV6-1 and TRBJ1-6, with a weak D call TRBD1 (5 bases). CDR3 region: CASSESGRSPLHF. In DNA, the CDR3 is TGTGCCAGCAGTGAATCAGGGCGGTCACCCCTCCACTTT.